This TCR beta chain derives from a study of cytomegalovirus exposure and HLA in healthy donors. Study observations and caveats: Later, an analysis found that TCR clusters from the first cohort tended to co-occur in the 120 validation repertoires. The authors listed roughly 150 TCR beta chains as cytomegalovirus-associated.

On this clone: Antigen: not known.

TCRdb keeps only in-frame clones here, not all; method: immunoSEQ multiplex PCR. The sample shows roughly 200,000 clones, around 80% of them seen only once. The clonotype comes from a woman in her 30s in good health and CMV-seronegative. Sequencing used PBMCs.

CDR3 sequence (DNA): TGTGCCAGCAGCTTATCATTGAACACTGAAGCTTTCTTT. Its translation is CASSLSLNTEAFF. J is TRBJ1-1 and V is TRBV11-3, with no clear D. Germline V gene lookup returns CDR1 SGHNT and CDR2 YENEEA. The CDR3 is 13 amino acids. V gave up 2 bases and J gave up 0 bases, with 4 bases separating them.